The 6 T cell receptor beta chains listed next were all sequenced from one sample in a study of a mutant IDH1 vaccine in newly diagnosed glioma. Time point noted: baseline, week 1 (first vaccination visit). The treatment denotes: pre-vaccination baseline after standard-of-care therapy. Profiling relied on immunoSEQ multiplex PCR, and the TCRdb table lists in-frame clones only, not all of them. Among around 88,000 clones listed, about four fifths were seen once. Sequencing was performed on PBMCs, taken from a glioma patient treated with radiotherapy, temozolomide or both. Receptors were obtained from a man aged 35-49 years with glioma.

The V call is TRBV5-1, the J call TRBJ1-6, with no clear D. Germline loops: CDR1 SGHRS, CDR2 YFSETQ. The CDR3 sequence is 13 residues long. Trimming took 0 bases from V and 6 from J, leaving 4 bases between them. CDR3 sequence (DNA): TGCGCCAGCAGCTTGGCCACTAATTCACCCCTCCACTTT. This gives the protein CASSLATNSPLHF.

The CDR3 here is CASSLLRDRSYEQYF. DNA for the CDR3: TGTGCCAGCAGCTTACTGCGGGACCGATCCTACGAGCAGTACTTC. The chain carries TRBV11-1 and TRBJ2-7, with D possibly being TRBD2 (6 bases). CDR3 length: 15 amino acids. The germline V gene has CDR1 SGHAT and CDR2 FQDESV (reference sequence). V shed 2 bases and J shed 1 base, with 12 bases lying between them.

The CDR3, as DNA: TGTGCCAGCAGTTCCATACTAGCGGGAGGGCCCTACGAGCAGTACTTC. It translates to CASSSILAGGPYEQYF. The chain uses TRBV27 and TRBJ2-7, with 13 bases fitting TRBD2. CDR1 is MNHEY and CDR2 is SMNVEV in the germline V gene (reference sequence). The trim removed 4 bases at V and 2 bases at J, leaving 5 bases unmatched. CDR3 size: 16 residues.

The V gene is TRBV7-3, the J gene TRBJ2-1; unclear D gene. The germline gives CDR1 SGHTA, CDR2 FQGTGA. The CDR3 consists of 13 residues. V gave up 1 base and J gave up 5 bases, with 6 bases separating them. The CDR3, as DNA: TGTGCCAGCAGCTTAAGTGGGAACAATGAGCAGTTCTTC. The encoded protein is CASSLSGNNEQFF.

This clone was recorded a few times. This chain links TRBV6-5 with TRBJ2-7; no definite D call. CDR3 length: 14 residues. The germline gives CDR1 MNHEY, CDR2 SVGAGI. V was clipped by 9 bases and J by 4 bases, with 19 bases between them. The CDR3 DNA sequence: TGTGCCAGATATATACCTAGTATTCGGTACGAGCAGTACTTC. Translation gives CARYIPSIRYEQYF.

The chain combines TRBV6-5 with TRBJ2-5; possibly TRBD2 for D (5 bases). The CDR3 totals 13 residues. Germline loops: CDR1 MNHEY, CDR2 SVGAGI. V shed 2 bases and J shed 5 bases, with 9 bases lying between them. CDR3 DNA: TGTGCCAGCAGTTACGAGGGTGGGGAGACCCAGTACTTC. Its protein is CASSYEGGETQYF.